Listed here are 16 T cell receptor beta chains from one sample, sequenced in a study of cytomegalovirus exposure and HLA in healthy donors. Use of 60 Vbeta and 13 Jbeta primers characterized the PCR. Method: immunoSEQ multiplex PCR; TCRdb's copy keeps in-frame clones and lacks some. Of about 110,000 clones in the sample, roughly 78% are singletons; the top ten hold 1.3%. Sequencing was performed on PBMCs. These receptors were taken from a woman aged 25 to 39 in good health and CMV-seronegative.

The chain carries TRBV2 and TRBJ1-1; 8 nucleotides agree with TRBD1. Germline-derived CDR1 and CDR2 are SNHLY and FYNNEI. With V trimmed by 8 bases and J by 2 bases, 7 bases remained unmatched. This CDR3 is 14 amino acids long. CDR3 amino acids: CASARDRHNTEAFF. In DNA form, the CDR3 reads TGTGCCAGCGCCAGGGACAGGCATAACACTGAAGCTTTCTTT.

The chain is built from TRBV6-6 and TRBJ1-3; 12 bases align to TRBD1. The CDR3 contains 14 residues. Losses at the gene ends were 10 bases for V and 4 bases for J; bases not matched to a gene: 5. Looked up from germline, CDR1 is MNHNY and CDR2 is SVGAGI (reference sequence). CDR3 bases: TGTGCCACCGGGACAGGGGGCGCGGGAAACACCATATATTTT. As protein: CATGTGGAGNTIYF.

The chain links TRBV6-5 to TRBJ1-5; a possible D gene is TRBD1 (5 bases). The CDR3 covers 12 residues. V was shortened by 10 bases and J by 7 bases, with 14 bases between the two germline ends. Germline V CDR1 and CDR2: MNHEY, SVGAGI. The CDR3 coding sequence is TGTGCCACCGGGGGGTCGGGCCAGCCCCAGCATTTT. It codes for CATGGSGQPQHF.

V is TRBV29-1 and J is TRBJ2-5; TRBD1 matches at 7 bases. Germline V gene sequence: CDR1 SQVTM, CDR2 ANQGSEA. The CDR3 is 13 amino acids. V was clipped by 3 bases and J by 5 bases; unmatched bases: 6. The CDR3 loop reads CSVEGQPRETQYF. The CDR3, as DNA: TGCAGCGTTGAGGGACAGCCCCGGGAGACCCAGTACTTC.

In its sample, this clone was seen a few times. This rearrangement joins TRBV7-2 to TRBJ1-1; tentative D call: TRBD1 (6 bases). CDR3 length: 16 amino acids. V was trimmed by 4 bases and J by 3 bases, leaving 18 bases between them. CDR1 and CDR2 from the germline V gene are SGHTA and FQGNSA. The CDR3 DNA follows: TGTGCCAGCAGCTCTATTGTAACAGGGCGGTACACTGAAGCTTTCTTT. It codes for CASSSIVTGRYTEAFF.

The rearrangement uses TRBV7-7 and TRBJ2-5; TRBD2 aligns across 8 bases. The CDR3 has 14 amino acids. The junction had 5 bases not matched to a gene; V was cut back by 4 bases and J by 4 bases. Per the germline V gene, CDR1 is SSHAT and CDR2 is FNYEAQ (reference sequence). The CDR3 nucleotides are TGTGCCAGCAGCTCGGGGGGGCCAGGAGAGACCCAGTACTTC. Translating gives CASSSGGPGETQYF.

The V gene is TRBV6-5, the J gene TRBJ1-3, with 7 nucleotides matching TRBD1. The V gene end was trimmed by 5 bases and the J gene end by 1 base; junction bases not matched to a gene: 2. The length of the CDR3 is 14 residues. CDR1 is MNHEY and CDR2 is SVGAGI in the germline V gene. The CDR3, as DNA: TGTGCCAGCAGTCAGACAGGGTCTGGAAACACCATATATTTT. This sequence encodes CASSQTGSGNTIYF.

The chain has TRBV18 and TRBJ1-1; TRBD1 aligns across 7 bases. Trimming removed 6 bases from V and 0 bases from J; junction bases left unmatched: 7. This CDR3 is 15 amino acids long. The germline V gene encodes CDR1 KGHSH and CDR2 LQKENI. In DNA, the CDR3 is TGTGCCAGCTCCCTCTCAGGGGGAATGAACACTGAAGCTTTCTTT. This translates into CASSLSGGMNTEAFF.

The V gene is TRBV30, the J gene TRBJ1-5; D not certain. The germline CDR1 and CDR2 sequences are GTSNPN and SVGIG (reference sequence). This CDR3 is 15 amino acids long. The V end was cut by 3 bases, the J end by 2 bases, with 14 bases between. Here the CDR3 DNA reads TGTGCCTGGAGCCATCCGGAAAGCGGCAATCAGCCCCAGCATTTT. Its protein is CAWSHPESGNQPQHF. Supplemented by reference TRBV30 and TRBJ1-5, the full variable domain reads SQTIHQWPATLVQPVGSPLSLECTVEGTSNPNLYWYRQAAGRGLQLLFYSVGIGQISSEVPQNLSASRPQDRQFILSSKKLLLSDSGFYLCAWSHPESGNQPQHFGDGTRLSIL.

The chain joins TRBV7-9 to TRBJ1-2; 10 bases agree with TRBD1. The CDR3 loop spans 14 amino acids. The trim removed 4 bases at V and 6 bases at J, leaving 5 bases unmatched. Germline V gene lookup returns CDR1 SEHNR and CDR2 FQNEAQ (reference sequence). CDR3 region: CASSSGQGVNGYTF. The CDR3 region has the DNA TGTGCCAGCAGCTCCGGACAGGGGGTAAATGGCTACACCTTC.

In DNA form, the CDR3 reads TGTGCCTGGAGCGTCAGCGGACGGTTCGGGAACACCATATATTTT. Protein sequence: CAWSVSGRFGNTIYF. The rearrangement uses TRBV30 and TRBJ1-3, with unresolved D. CDR1 and CDR2 from the germline V gene are GTSNPN and SVGIG (reference sequence). The CDR3 spans 15 residues. V lost 3 bases, J lost 7 bases, and 19 bases lay in between.

This chain uses TRBV28 with TRBJ1-6; TRBD1 agrees at 8 bases. Germline loops: CDR1 MDHEN, CDR2 SYDVKM. J lost 7 bases, V lost 5 bases, and 4 bases had no gene match. This CDR3 contains 14 residues. In nucleotides, the CDR3 is TGTGCCAGCAGTCCCGGGACAGGCAATTCACCCCTCCACTTT. It translates to CASSPGTGNSPLHF. The full variable domain, in which reference TRBV28 and TRBJ1-6 provide the parts outside the CDR3, is DVKVTQSSRYLVKRTGEKVFLECVQDMDHENMFWYRQDPGLGLRLIYFSYDVKMKEKGDIPEGYSVSREKKERFSLILESASTNQTSMYLCASSPGTGNSPLHFGNGTRLTVT.

The gene calls are TRBV9 and TRBJ2-7; possibly TRBD2 for D (6 bases). The germline CDR1 and CDR2 sequences are SGDLS and YYNGEE. Trimming left V 0 bases short and J 6 bases short, with 13 bases between. This CDR3 contains 14 residues. In nucleotides, the CDR3 is TGTGCCAGCAGCGTAGAAGTGGGAGGAAGCGAGCAGTACTTC. Its translation is CASSVEVGGSEQYF.

The chain carries TRBV28 and TRBJ2-7, with TRBD1 identical over 7 bases. The CDR3 sequence is 14 residues long. The V gene's germline CDR1 is MDHEN and CDR2 SYDVKM. V was pared by 2 bases and J by 2 bases, with 3 bases of the junction left unmatched. The chain's CDR3 is CASSLQGVPYEQYF. The CDR3 nucleotides read TGTGCCAGCAGTTTACAGGGGGTCCCCTACGAGCAGTACTTC. Using reference TRBV28 and TRBJ2-7 for the parts outside the CDR3, the full variable domain is DVKVTQSSRYLVKRTGEKVFLECVQDMDHENMFWYRQDPGLGLRLIYFSYDVKMKEKGDIPEGYSVSREKKERFSLILESASTNQTSMYLCASSLQGVPYEQYFGPGTRLTVT.

The chain is built from TRBV6-1 and TRBJ1-5; possible D gene TRBD1, 5 bases. Between the trimmed V and J ends, which lost 5 bases and 0 bases, there was a span of 23 bases. CDR1 and CDR2 from the germline V gene are MNHNS and SASEGT. CDR3 length: 19 residues. The CDR3 loop reads CASSKGAVGTLFSNQPQHF. The CDR3 region has the DNA TGTGCCAGCAGTAAAGGGGCAGTAGGCACCCTATTTAGCAATCAGCCCCAGCATTTT.

The CDR3 DNA is TGTGCCAGCAGCCAAGATCAGGGGGCAGGGAGTGGAAACACCATATATTTT. The encoded protein is CASSQDQGAGSGNTIYF. This rearrangement joins TRBV4-2 to TRBJ1-3; 8 nucleotides align to TRBD1. Germline trimming cut 0 bases from V and 3 bases from J; bases unmatched to any gene: 7. Germline V gives CDR1 LGHNA, CDR2 YNFKEQ. CDR3 length: 17 amino acids.